This entry is about one T cell receptor beta chain. Its target is unknown. The CDR3 runs 15 residues. Germline assignment: CDR1 SGHVS and CDR2 FNYEAQ. V was pared by 6 bases and J by 0 bases, with 13 bases between. The sample belongs to a study of shared clonotypes between healthy human individuals. The study's findings and limits: Naive subsets, compared against memory subsets, generally had larger estimated richness values. For naive CD4 cells, roughly 4.6% of clonotypes were shared across a handful of donors.

Cells designated naive CD8 were CD45RO-negative and were positively selected for CCR7, with terminally differentiated effector memory CD45RA+ cells excluded. All donors qualified as healthy HIV-negative adults and had experienced no recent acute infections or vaccinations. Method: immunoSEQ multiplex PCR; TCRdb's copy keeps in-frame clones and lacks some. The data show approximately 740,000 clones, 90% to 95% seen once. Source material: naive CD8+ T cells sorted from blood. The gene calls are TRBV7-6 and TRBJ2-3, with D perhaps TRBD2 (6 bases). This sequence originates from a man aged 25 to 45 in good health. The CDR3 DNA sequence: TGTGCCAGCAGTCTCCCAGCGGGCAGCACAGATACGCAGTATTTT. Its translation: CASSLPAGSTDTQYF.